Following are 8 T cell receptor beta chains from one sample sequenced in a study of blood T cell repertoires in COVID-19. Sequenced by immunoSEQ multiplex PCR; TCRdb stores in-frame clones only, minus some. Counted here are 85,000 to 110,000 clones, around 88% occurring once; the ten biggest clones make up approximately 3.5%. The sample consisted of peripheral blood. The receptors derive from a human donor in a cohort sampled during active COVID-19.

The gene calls are TRBV7-6 and TRBJ2-2, with 7 positions matching TRBD2. This CDR3 contains 16 residues. Germline-derived CDR1 and CDR2 are SGHVS and FNYEAQ. Trimming removed 5 bases from V and 6 bases from J; junction bases left unmatched: 12. CDR3 DNA: TGTGCCAGCAGCCCCGCTGGGCGGGAGATAGCCGGGGAGCTGTTTTTT. As protein: CASSPAGREIAGELFF. Filled out from reference TRBV7-6 and TRBJ2-2, the complete variable domain reads GAGVSQSPRYKVTKRGQDVALRCDPISGHVSLYWYRQALGQGPEFLTYFNYEAQQDKSGLPNDRFSAERPEGSISTLTIQRTEQRDSAMYRCASSPAGREIAGELFFGEGSRLTVL.

The V call is TRBV4-2, the J call TRBJ2-3, with TRBD2 identical over 7 bases. The length of the CDR3 is 16 residues. V shed 4 bases, J shed 1 base, and the junction held 8 bases outside the gene matches. Germline CDR1 reads LGHNA; CDR2 reads YNFKEQ. CDR3 coding DNA: TGTGCCAGCAGCCGCAGGACTAGGGACCGCACAGATACGCAGTATTTT. Amino acids: CASSRRTRDRTDTQYF.

V and J are TRBV4-1 and TRBJ2-7; a possible D gene is TRBD2 (6 bases). V lost 1 base to trimming and J lost 2 bases, with 15 bases between them. This CDR3 is 16 amino acids long. Germline V CDR1 and CDR2: MGHRA, YSYEKL. The CDR3 is CASSQGVGGFPYEQYF. The DNA of the CDR3 is TGCGCCAGCAGCCAAGGTGTGGGGGGATTCCCCTACGAGCAGTACTTC.

This clone was picked up one time. The rearrangement joins TRBV2 to TRBJ1-1, with 9 bases that match TRBD1. Per germline, CDR1 SNHLY and CDR2 FYNNEI. CDR3 size: 16 residues. V was pared by 5 bases and J by 1 base, with 8 bases of the junction left unmatched. DNA of the CDR3: TGTGCCAGCAGTCCTCGACGGACAGGGGAGAACACTGAAGCTTTCTTT. Encoded protein: CASSPRRTGENTEAFF.

The chain carries TRBV7-3 and TRBJ1-5, with TRBD1 as a possible D gene (5 bases). Germline V gene sequence: CDR1 SGHTA, CDR2 FQGTGA. The V end was cut by 4 bases, the J end by 3 bases, with 13 bases between. The CDR3 is 15 residues long. CDR3 sequence reads: CASSSDGTNNQPQHF. CDR3 sequence (DNA): TGTGCCAGCAGCTCGGACGGGACTAACAATCAGCCCCAGCATTTT.

The chain combines TRBV28 with TRBJ2-7; 8 nucleotides align to TRBD2. The germline V gene encodes CDR1 MDHEN and CDR2 SYDVKM. The J segment lost 5 bases and the V segment lost 3 bases, leaving 3 bases of the junction unmatched. The CDR3 length is 13 residues. The CDR3 nucleotides are TGTGCCAGCAGTTTGGCCGGGAGGGACGAGCAGTACTTC. Translating gives CASSLAGRDEQYF.

This sequence joins TRBV9 and TRBJ2-2, with D maybe TRBD1 (6 bases). V lost 0 bases, J lost 0 bases, and 12 bases lay in between. Germline loops: CDR1 SGDLS, CDR2 YYNGEE. The CDR3 loop spans 17 amino acids. CDR3: CASSVEGAGANTGELFF. The CDR3 coding sequence is TGTGCCAGCAGCGTAGAAGGGGCAGGGGCGAACACCGGGGAGCTGTTTTTT. Full variable domain (missing parts from reference TRBV9 and TRBJ2-2): DSGVTQTPKHLITATGQRVTLRCSPRSGDLSVYWYQQSLDQGLQFLIQYYNGEERAKGNILERFSAQQFPDLHSELNLSSLELGDSALYFCASSVEGAGANTGELFFGEGSRLTVL.

This sequence joins TRBV6-2 or TRBV6-3 and TRBJ2-3; D gene uncertain. Germline V gene sequence: CDR1 MNHEY, CDR2 SVGEGT. Deletions cut 5 bases from V and 6 bases from J, with 9 bases between. CDR3 length: 12 residues. CDR3 nucleotide sequence: TGTGCCAGCAGTCCCTCCGAGGATACGCAGTATTTT. Translation gives CASSPSEDTQYF.